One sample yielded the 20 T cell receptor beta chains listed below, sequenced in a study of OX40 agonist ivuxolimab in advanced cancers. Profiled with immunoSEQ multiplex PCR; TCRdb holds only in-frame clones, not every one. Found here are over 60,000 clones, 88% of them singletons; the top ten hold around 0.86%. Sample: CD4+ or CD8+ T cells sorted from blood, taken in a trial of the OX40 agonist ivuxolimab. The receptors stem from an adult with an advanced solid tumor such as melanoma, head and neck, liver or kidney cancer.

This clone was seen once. The CDR3 DNA reads as TGTGCCAGCAGTTACCAGTTTAGGCAGGGAGAAGCTTTCTTT. Its translation: CASSYQFRQGEAFF. This chain links TRBV6-6 with TRBJ1-1; possible D gene TRBD1, 5 bases. In germline, CDR1 is MNHNY, CDR2 SVGAGI (reference sequence). The CDR3 contains 14 residues. V was shortened by 2 bases and J by 8 bases, with 15 bases between the two germline ends.

The CDR3 bases are TGTGCCAGCAGCTTGGATTGGGACAGAACCAACTATGGCTACACCTTC. This gives the protein CASSLDWDRTNYGYTF. The rearrangement uses TRBV5-5 and TRBJ1-2, with 7 bases lining up with TRBD1. The CDR3 is 16 residues long. The germline gives CDR1 SGHKS, CDR2 YYEKEE (reference sequence). Unmatched junction bases numbered 7, after V lost 0 bases and J lost 2 bases.

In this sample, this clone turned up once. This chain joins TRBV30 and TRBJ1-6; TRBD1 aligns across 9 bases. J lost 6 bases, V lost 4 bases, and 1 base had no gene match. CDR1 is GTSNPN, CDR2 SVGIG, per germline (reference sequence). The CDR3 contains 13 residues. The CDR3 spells CAWTDRGNSPLHF. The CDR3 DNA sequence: TGTGCCTGGACGGACAGGGGTAATTCACCCCTCCACTTT.

DNA for the CDR3: TGCGCCAGCAGCTTGGGGCAGACCATGAACACTGAAGCTTTCTTT. Encoded protein: CASSLGQTMNTEAFF. This rearrangement joins TRBV5-1 to TRBJ1-1; D is unresolved. This CDR3 comprises 15 residues. V gave up 0 bases and J gave up 0 bases, with 9 bases separating them. Germline CDR1 and CDR2: SGHRS and YFSETQ. The full variable domain, its missing parts supplied by reference TRBV5-1 and TRBJ1-1, is KAGVTQTPRYLIKTRGQQVTLSCSPISGHRSVSWYQQTPGQGLQFLFEYFSETQRNKGNFPGRFSGRQFSNSRSEMNVSTLELGDSALYLCASSLGQTMNTEAFFGQGTRLTVV.

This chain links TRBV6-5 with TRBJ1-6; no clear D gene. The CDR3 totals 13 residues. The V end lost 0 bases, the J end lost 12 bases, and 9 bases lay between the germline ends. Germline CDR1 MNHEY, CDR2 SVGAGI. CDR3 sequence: CASSYSKYQPLHF. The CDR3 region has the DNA TGTGCCAGCAGTTACTCGAAATACCAACCCCTCCACTTT.

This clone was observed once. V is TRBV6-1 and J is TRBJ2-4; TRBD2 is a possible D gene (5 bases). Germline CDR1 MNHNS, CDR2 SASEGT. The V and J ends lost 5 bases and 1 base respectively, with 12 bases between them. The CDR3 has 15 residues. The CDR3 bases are TGTGCCAGCAGTTCTGACGGCGGGGCCAAAAACATTCAGTACTTC. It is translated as CASSSDGGAKNIQYF.

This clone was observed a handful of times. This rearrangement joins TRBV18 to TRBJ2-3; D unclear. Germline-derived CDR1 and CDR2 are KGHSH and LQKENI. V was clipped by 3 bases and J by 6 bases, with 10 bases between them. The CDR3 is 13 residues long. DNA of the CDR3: TGTGCCAGCTCACCTACCCTCGGGGATACGCAGTATTTT. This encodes CASSPTLGDTQYF.

CDR3 loop: CATKRREGAYEQYF. CDR3 DNA sequence: TGTGCCACCAAGCGCAGGGAGGGGGCTTACGAGCAGTACTTC. This rearrangement joins TRBV6-6 to TRBJ2-7; D may correspond to TRBD1 or TRBD2 (7 bases each). V lost 10 bases and J 4 bases, leaving 20 bases between the germline ends. This CDR3 region has 14 residues. Looked up from germline, CDR1 is MNHNY and CDR2 is SVGAGI (reference sequence).

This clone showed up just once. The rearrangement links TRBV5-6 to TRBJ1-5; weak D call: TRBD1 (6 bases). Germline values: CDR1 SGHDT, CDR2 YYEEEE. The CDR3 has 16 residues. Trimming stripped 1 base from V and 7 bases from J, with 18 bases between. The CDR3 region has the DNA TGTGCCAGCAGCTTGTGGGATAGGGGGAATACCCAGCCCCAGCATTTT. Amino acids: CASSLWDRGNTQPQHF.

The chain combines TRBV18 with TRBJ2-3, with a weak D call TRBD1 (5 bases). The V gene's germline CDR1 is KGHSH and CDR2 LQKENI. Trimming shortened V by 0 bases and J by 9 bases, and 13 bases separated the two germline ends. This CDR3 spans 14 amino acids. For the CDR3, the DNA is TGTGCCAGCTCACCACCCCAAGTAGGACAAACGCAGTATTTT. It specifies CASSPPQVGQTQYF.

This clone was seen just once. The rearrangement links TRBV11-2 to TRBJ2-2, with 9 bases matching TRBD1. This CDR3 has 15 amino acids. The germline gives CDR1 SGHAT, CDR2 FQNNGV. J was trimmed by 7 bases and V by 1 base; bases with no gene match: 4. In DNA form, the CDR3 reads TGTGCCAGCAGCTTAGCGGGACAGGGCCACGGGGAGCTGTTTTTT. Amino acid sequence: CASSLAGQGHGELFF.

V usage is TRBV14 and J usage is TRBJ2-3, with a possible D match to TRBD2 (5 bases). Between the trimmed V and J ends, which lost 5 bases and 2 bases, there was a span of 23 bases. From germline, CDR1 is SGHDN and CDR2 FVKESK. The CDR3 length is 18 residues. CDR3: CASSLTSRRVGNTDTQYF. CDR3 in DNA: TGTGCCAGCAGCTTAACAAGTAGGAGAGTCGGGAACACAGATACGCAGTATTTT.

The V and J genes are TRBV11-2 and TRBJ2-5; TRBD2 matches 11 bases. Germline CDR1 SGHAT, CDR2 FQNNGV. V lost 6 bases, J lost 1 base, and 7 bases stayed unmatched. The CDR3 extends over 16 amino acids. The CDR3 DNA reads TGTGCCAGCAGGGACGGGACTAGCGGTTTCCAAGAGACCCAGTACTTC. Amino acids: CASRDGTSGFQETQYF.

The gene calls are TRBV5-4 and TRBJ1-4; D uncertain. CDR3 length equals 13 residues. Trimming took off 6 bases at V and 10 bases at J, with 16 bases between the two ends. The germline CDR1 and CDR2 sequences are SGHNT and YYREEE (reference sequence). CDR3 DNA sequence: TGTGCCAGCAATCTAGCAGGCCTGGGAAAACTGTTTTTT. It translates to CASNLAGLGKLFF.

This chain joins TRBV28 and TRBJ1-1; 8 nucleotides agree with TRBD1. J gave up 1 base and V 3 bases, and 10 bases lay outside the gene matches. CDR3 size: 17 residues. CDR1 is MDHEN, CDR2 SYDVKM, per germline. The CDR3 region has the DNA TGTGCCAGCAGTTTCGTCGGGACAGGCGTGGGGAACACTGAAGCTTTCTTT. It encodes CASSFVGTGVGNTEAFF.

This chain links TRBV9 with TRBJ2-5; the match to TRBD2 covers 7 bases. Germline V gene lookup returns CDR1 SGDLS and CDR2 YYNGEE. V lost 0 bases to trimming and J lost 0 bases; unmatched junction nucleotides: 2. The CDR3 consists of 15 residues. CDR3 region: CASSVDGRNQETQYF. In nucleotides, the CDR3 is TGTGCCAGCAGCGTAGACGGGAGGAACCAAGAGACCCAGTACTTC.

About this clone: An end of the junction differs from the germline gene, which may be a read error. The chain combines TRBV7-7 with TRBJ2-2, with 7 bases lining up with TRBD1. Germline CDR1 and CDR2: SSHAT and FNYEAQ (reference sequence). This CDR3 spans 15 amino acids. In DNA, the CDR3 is TGTGCTAGCAGCTCGTCCGACAGGGACACCGGGGAGCTGTTTTTT. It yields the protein CASSSSDRDTGELFF. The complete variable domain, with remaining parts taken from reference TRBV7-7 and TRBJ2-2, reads GAGVSQSPRYKVTKRGQDVTLRCDPISSHATLYWYQQALGQGPEFLTYFNYEAQPDKSGLPSDRFSAERPEGSISTLTIQRTEQRDSAMYRCASSSSDRDTGELFFGEGSRLTVL.

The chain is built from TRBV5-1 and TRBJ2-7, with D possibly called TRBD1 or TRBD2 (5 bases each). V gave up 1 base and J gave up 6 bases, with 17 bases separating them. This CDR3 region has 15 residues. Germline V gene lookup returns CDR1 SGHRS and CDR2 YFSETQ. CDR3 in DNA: TGCGCCAGCAGCTTGCTGGGGACCTCTTTTCGCGAGCAGTACTTC. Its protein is CASSLLGTSFREQYF. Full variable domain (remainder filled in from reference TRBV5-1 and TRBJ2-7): KAGVTQTPRYLIKTRGQQVTLSCSPISGHRSVSWYQQTPGQGLQFLFEYFSETQRNKGNFPGRFSGRQFSNSRSEMNVSTLELGDSALYLCASSLLGTSFREQYFGPGTRLTVT.

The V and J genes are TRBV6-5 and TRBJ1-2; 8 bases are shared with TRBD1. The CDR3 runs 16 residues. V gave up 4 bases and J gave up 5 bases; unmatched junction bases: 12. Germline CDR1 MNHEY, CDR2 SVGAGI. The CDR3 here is CASSFTGTGVPYGYTF. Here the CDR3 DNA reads TGTGCCAGCAGTTTTACCGGGACAGGAGTCCCTTATGGCTACACCTTC.

The CDR3 DNA reads as TGTGCCAGTAATGGTCGGGTCAATGAGCAGTTCTTC. This gives the protein CASNGRVNEQFF. This chain uses TRBV19 with TRBJ2-1; D uncertain. Deletions cut 7 bases from V and 6 bases from J, with 10 bases between. CDR3 length: 12 amino acids. Germline V gene lookup returns CDR1 LNHDA and CDR2 SQIVND (reference sequence).